This T cell receptor beta chain stems from a study of shared clonotypes between healthy human individuals. Overall study findings and caveats: Clonotype sharing across a few donors was observed for around 5% of naive CD4 clonotypes. Naive subsets generally had larger estimated richness than memory subsets.

Every immunoSEQ plate was one replicate of a subset's evenly spread DNA. Sorted-subset replicate PCRs used about 0.2 ug DNA, around 27,000 T cell genomes. Profiled with immunoSEQ multiplex PCR; TCRdb holds only in-frame clones, not every one. The repertoire holds millions of clones, with approximately 94% as singletons. J lost 8 bases, V lost 4 bases, and 9 bases had no gene match. The CDR3 has 16 amino acids. Germline CDR1 SGHNT, CDR2 YYREEE (reference sequence). On this clone: Its antigen is as yet unknown.

CD45RO-negative, CCR7-selected cells formed the naive CD8 fraction, which excluded terminally differentiated effector memory CD45RA+ cells. This chain connects TRBV5-4 to TRBJ2-1; 13 nucleotides align to TRBD2. This TCR was recovered from a man younger than 35 in good health. Sample: naive CD8+ T cells sorted from blood. For the CDR3, the DNA is TGTGCCAGCAGCCAAGGGCCGGGACTAGCGGGATATGAGCAGTTCTTC. It is translated as CASSQGPGLAGYEQFF.